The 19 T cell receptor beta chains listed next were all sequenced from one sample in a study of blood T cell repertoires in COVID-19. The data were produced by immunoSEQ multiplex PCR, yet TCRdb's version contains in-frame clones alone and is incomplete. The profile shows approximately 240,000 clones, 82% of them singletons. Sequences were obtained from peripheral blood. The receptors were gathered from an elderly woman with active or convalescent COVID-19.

The CDR3: CASSRPKTSFDEQFF. DNA for the CDR3: TGCGCCAGCAGCCGACCTAAAACTAGTTTCGATGAGCAGTTCTTC. The chain links TRBV5-1 to TRBJ2-1; the D gene is possibly TRBD2 (5 bases). The V and J ends lost 4 bases and 8 bases respectively, with 19 bases between them. CDR3 length: 15 residues. Germline lookup yields CDR1 SGHRS and CDR2 YFSETQ.

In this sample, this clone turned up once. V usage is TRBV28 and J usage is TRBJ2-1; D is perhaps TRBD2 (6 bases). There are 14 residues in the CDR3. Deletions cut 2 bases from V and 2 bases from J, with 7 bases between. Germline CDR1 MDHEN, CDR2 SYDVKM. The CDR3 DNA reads TGTGCCAGCAGTTTAGGGGGGACCTACAATGAGCAGTTCTTC. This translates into CASSLGGTYNEQFF. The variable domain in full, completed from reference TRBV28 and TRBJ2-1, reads DVKVTQSSRYLVKRTGEKVFLECVQDMDHENMFWYRQDPGLGLRLIYFSYDVKMKEKGDIPEGYSVSREKKERFSLILESASTNQTSMYLCASSLGGTYNEQFFGPGTRLTVL.

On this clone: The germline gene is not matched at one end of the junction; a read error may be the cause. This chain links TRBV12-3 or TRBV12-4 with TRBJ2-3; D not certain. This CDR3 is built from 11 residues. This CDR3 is CASMLTVTQYF. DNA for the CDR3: TGTGCCAGCATGTTAACAGTTACGCAGTATTTT.

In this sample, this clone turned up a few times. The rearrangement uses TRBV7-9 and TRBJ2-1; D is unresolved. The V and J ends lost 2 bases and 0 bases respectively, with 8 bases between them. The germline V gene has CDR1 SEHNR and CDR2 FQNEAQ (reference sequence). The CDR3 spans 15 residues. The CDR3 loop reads CASSLRVSSYNEQFF. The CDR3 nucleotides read TGTGCCAGCAGCTTAAGAGTGAGCTCCTACAATGAGCAGTTCTTC.

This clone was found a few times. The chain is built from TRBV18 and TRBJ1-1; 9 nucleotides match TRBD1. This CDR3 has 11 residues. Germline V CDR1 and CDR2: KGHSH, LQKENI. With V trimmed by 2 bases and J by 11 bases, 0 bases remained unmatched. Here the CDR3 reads CASSPGTGAFF. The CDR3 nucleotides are TGTGCCAGCTCACCAGGGACAGGGGCTTTCTTT.

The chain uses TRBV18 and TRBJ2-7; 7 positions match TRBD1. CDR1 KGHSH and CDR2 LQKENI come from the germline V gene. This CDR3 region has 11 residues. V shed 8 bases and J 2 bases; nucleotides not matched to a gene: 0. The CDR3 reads CASQGAYEQYF. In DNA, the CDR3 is TGTGCCAGCCAGGGGGCCTACGAGCAGTACTTC. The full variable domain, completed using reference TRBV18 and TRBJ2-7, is NAGVMQNPRHLVRRRGQEARLRCSPMKGHSHVYWYRQLPEEGLKFMVYLQKENIIDESGMPKERFSAEFPKEGPSILRIQQVVRGDSAAYFCASQGAYEQYFGPGTRLTVT.

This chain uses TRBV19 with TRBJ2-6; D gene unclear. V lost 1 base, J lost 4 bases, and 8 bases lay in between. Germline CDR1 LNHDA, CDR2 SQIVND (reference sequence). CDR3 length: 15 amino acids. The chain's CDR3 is CASSIGEAGANVLTF. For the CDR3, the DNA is TGTGCCAGTAGTATAGGAGAGGCGGGGGCCAACGTCCTGACTTTC.

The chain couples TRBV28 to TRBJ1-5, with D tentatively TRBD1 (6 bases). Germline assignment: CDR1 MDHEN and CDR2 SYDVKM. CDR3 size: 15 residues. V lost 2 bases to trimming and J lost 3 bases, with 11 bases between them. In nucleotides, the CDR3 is TGTGCCAGCAGTTTAGGCAGGGGATTCAATCAGCCCCAGCATTTT. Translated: CASSLGRGFNQPQHF.

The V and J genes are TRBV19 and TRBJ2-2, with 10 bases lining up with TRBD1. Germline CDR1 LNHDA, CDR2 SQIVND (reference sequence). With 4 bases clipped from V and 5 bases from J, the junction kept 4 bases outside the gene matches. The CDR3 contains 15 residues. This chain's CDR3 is CASSRQGASTGELFF. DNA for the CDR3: TGTGCCAGTAGTAGACAGGGGGCATCAACCGGGGAGCTGTTTTTT.

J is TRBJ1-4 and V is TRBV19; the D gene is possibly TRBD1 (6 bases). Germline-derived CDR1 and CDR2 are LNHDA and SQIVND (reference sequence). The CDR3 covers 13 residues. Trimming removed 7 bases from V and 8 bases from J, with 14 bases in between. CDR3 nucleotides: TGTGCCAGTACCAACAGGGCTAGCGAAAAACTGTTTTTT. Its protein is CASTNRASEKLFF.

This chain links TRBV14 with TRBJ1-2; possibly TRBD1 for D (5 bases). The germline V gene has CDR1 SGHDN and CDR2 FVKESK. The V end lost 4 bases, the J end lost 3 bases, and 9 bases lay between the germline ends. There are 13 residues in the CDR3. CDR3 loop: CASSRGLDYGYTF. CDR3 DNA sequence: TGTGCCAGCAGCCGGGGACTGGACTATGGCTACACCTTC.

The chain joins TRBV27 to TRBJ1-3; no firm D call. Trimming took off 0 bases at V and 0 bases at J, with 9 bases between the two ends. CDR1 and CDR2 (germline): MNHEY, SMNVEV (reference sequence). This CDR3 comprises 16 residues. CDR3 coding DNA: TGTGCCAGCAGTTTATCTCCACTCATCTCTGGAAACACCATATATTTT. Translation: CASSLSPLISGNTIYF.

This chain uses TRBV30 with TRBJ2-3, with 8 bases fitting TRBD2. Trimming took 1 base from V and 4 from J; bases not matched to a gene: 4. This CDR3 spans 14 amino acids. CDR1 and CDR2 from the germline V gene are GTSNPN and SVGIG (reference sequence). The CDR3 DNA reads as TGTGCCTGGAGTGACGGGAGGGCCTCAGATACGCAGTATTTT. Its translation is CAWSDGRASDTQYF.

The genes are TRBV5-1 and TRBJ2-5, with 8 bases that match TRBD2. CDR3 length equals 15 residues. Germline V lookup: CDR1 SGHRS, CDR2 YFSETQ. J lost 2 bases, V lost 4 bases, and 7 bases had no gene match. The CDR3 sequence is CASSGGSGGQETQYF. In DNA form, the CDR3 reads TGCGCCAGCAGCGGTGGGAGCGGGGGACAAGAGACCCAGTACTTC.

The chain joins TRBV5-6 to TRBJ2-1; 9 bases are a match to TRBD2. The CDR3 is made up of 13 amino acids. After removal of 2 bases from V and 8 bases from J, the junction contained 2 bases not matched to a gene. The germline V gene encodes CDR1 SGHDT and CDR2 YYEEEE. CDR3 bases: TGTGCCAGCAGCTTTGGGACTAGCTATGAGCAGTTCTTC. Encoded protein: CASSFGTSYEQFF.

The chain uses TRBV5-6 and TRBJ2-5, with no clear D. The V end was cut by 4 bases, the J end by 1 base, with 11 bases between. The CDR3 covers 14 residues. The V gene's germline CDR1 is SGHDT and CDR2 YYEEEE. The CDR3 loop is CASSSLVFQETQYF. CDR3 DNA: TGTGCCAGCAGCAGCCTAGTATTCCAAGAGACCCAGTACTTC.

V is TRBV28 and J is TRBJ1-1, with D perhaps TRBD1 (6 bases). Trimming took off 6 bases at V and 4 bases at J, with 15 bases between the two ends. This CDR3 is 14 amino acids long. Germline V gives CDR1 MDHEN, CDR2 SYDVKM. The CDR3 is CASRPGQPSTEAFF. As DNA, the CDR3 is TGTGCCAGCAGACCCGGACAGCCCTCCACTGAAGCTTTCTTT.

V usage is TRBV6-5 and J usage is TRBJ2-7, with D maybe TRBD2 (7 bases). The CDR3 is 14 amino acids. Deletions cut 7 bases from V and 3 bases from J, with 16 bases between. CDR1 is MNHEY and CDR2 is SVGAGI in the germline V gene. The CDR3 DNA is TGTGCCAGCAATCTGGGGGGGGGCGTCTACGAGCAGTACTTC. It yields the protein CASNLGGGVYEQYF.

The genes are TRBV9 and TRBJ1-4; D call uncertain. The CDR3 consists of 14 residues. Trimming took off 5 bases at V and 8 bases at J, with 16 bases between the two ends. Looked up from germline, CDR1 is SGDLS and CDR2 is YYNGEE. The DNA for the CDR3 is TGTGCCAGCAGTCCCGGTGGGCTGAGAGAAAAACTGTTTTTT. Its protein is CASSPGGLREKLFF.